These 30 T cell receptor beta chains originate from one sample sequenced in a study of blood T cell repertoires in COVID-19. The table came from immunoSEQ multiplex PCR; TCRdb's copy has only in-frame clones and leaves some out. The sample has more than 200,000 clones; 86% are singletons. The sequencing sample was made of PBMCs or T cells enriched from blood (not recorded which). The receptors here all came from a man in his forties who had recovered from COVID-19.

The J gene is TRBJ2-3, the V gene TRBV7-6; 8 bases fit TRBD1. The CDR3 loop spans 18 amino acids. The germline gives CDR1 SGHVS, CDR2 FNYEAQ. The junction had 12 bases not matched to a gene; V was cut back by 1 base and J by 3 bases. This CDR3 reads CASSLVAQGAGVTDTQYF. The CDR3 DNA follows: TGTGCCAGCAGCTTAGTAGCTCAGGGGGCCGGGGTGACAGATACGCAGTATTTT.

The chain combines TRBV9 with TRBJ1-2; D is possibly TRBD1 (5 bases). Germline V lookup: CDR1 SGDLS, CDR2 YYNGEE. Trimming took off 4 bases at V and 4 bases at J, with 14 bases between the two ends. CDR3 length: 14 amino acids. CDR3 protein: CASSPGIGVYGYTF. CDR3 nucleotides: TGTGCCAGCAGCCCAGGGATAGGGGTCTATGGCTACACCTTC.

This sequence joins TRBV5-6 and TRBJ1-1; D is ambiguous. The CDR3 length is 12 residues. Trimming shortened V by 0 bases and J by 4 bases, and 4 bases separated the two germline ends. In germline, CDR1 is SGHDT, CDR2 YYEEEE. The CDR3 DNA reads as TGTGCCAGCAGCTTGGGGAGCACTGAAGCTTTCTTT. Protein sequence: CASSLGSTEAFF.

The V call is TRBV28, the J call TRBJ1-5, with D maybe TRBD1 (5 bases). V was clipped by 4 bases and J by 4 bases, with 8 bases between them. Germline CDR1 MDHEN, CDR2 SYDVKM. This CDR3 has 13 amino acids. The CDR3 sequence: CASSWGRNQPQHF. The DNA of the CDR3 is TGTGCCAGCAGTTGGGGGAGGAATCAGCCCCAGCATTTT.

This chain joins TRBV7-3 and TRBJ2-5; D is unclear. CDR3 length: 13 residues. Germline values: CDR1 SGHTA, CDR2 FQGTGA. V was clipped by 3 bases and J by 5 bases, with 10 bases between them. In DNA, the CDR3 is TGTGCCAGCAGCTTTGGCAGGCTGGAGACCCAGTACTTC. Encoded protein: CASSFGRLETQYF. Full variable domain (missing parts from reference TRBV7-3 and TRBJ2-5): GAGVSQTPSNKVTEKGKYVELRCDPISGHTALYWYRQSLGQGPEFLIYFQGTGAADDSGLPNDRFFAVRPEGSVSTLKIQRTERGDSAVYLCASSFGRLETQYFGPGTRLLVL.

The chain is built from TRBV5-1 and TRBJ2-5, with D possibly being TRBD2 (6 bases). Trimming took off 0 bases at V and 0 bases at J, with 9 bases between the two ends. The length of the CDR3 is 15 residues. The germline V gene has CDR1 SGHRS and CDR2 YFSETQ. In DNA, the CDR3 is TGCGCCAGCAGCTTGGGACGGGAGCACCAAGAGACCCAGTACTTC. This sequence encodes CASSLGREHQETQYF.

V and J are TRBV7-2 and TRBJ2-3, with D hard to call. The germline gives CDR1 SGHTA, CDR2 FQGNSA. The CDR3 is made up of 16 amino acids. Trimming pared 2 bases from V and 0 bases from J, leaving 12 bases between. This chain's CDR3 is CASSLRSATSTDTQYF. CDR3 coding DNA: TGTGCCAGCAGCTTAAGGAGCGCCACAAGCACAGATACGCAGTATTTT.

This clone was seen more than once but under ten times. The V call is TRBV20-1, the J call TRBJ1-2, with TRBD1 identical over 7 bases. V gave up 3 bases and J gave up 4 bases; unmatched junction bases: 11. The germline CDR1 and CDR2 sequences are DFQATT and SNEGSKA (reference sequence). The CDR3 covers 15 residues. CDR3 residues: CSASDRQGPLYGYTF. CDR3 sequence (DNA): TGCAGTGCTAGTGATAGACAGGGCCCCCTCTATGGCTACACCTTC.

CDR3 nucleotides: TGTGCCGCTCGACAGGCGGTCTATGGCTACACCTTC. Translated: CAARQAVYGYTF. The gene calls are TRBV30 and TRBJ1-2, with a possible D match to TRBD1 (6 bases). V gave up 8 bases and J gave up 4 bases, with 14 bases separating them. Germline V gene sequence: CDR1 GTSNPN, CDR2 SVGIG (reference sequence). The CDR3 consists of 12 residues.

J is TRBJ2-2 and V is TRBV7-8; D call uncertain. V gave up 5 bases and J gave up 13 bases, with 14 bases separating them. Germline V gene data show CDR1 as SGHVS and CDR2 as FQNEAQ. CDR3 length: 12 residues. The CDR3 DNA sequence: TGTGCCAGCAGCCCTAGTCGTGTGGGGCTGTTTTTT. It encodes CASSPSRVGLFF.

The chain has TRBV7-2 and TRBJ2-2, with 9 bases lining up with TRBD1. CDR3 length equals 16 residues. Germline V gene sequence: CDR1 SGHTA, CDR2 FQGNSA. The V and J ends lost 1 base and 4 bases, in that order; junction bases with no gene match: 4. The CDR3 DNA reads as TGTGCCAGCAGCTTAGAACAGGGGGCGTTCACCGGGGAGCTGTTTTTT. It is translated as CASSLEQGAFTGELFF.

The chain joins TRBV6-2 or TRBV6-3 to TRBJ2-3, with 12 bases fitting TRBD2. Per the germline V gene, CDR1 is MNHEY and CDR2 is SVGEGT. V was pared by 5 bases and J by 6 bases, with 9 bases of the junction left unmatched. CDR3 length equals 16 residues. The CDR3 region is CASSRPTSGGGDTQYF. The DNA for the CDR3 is TGTGCCAGCAGTCGTCCGACTAGCGGGGGAGGTGATACGCAGTATTTT.

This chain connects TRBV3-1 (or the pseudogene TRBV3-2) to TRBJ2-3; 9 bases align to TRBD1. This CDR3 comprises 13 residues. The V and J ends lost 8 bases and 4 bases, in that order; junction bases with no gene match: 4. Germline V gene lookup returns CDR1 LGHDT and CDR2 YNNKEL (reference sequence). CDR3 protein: CASVRQGADTQYF. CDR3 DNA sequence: TGTGCCAGCGTTAGACAGGGGGCAGATACGCAGTATTTT.

The CDR3 protein is CASSPMGGANQPQHF. CDR3 nucleotide sequence: TGCGCCAGCAGCCCCATGGGGGGGGCGAATCAGCCCCAGCATTTT. The chain recombines TRBV5-1 with TRBJ1-5; D may be TRBD1 (6 bases). The CDR3 has 15 amino acids. With 4 bases removed from V and 4 bases from J, the gap between germline ends came to 15 bases. Per germline, CDR1 SGHRS and CDR2 YFSETQ. The variable domain in full, with the rest retrieved from reference TRBV5-1 and TRBJ1-5, is KAGVTQTPRYLIKTRGQQVTLSCSPISGHRSVSWYQQTPGQGLQFLFEYFSETQRNKGNFPGRFSGRQFSNSRSEMNVSTLELGDSALYLCASSPMGGANQPQHFGDGTRLSIL.

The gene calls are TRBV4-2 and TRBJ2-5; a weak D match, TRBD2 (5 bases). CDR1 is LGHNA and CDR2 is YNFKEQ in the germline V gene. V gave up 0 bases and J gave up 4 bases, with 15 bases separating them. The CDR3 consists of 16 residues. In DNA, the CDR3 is TGTGCCAGCAGCCAAGATCTCCGGGGTGGATCAGAGACCCAGTACTTC. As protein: CASSQDLRGGSETQYF.

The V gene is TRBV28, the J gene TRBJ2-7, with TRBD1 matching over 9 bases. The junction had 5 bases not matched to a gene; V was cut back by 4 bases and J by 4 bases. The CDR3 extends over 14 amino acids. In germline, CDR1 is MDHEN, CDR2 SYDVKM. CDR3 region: CASSSPGQGYEQYF. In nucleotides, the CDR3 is TGTGCCAGCAGTTCCCCGGGACAGGGTTACGAGCAGTACTTC.

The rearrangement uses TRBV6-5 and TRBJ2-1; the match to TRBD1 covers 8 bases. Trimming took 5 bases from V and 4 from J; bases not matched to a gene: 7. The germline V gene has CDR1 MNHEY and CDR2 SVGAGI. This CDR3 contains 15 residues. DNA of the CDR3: TGTGCCAGCAGTCTCCGGACAGGGAGGTACAATGAGCAGTTCTTC. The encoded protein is CASSLRTGRYNEQFF.

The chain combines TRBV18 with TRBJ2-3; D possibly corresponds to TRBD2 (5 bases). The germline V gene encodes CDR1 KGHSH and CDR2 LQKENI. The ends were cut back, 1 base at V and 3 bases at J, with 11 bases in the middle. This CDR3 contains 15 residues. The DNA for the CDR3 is TGTGCCAGCTCACCACAACTAGGAGTGACAGATACGCAGTATTTT. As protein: CASSPQLGVTDTQYF.

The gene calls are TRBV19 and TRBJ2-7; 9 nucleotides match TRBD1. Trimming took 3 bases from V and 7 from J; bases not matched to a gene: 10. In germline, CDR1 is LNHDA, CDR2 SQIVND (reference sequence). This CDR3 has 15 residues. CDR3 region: CASSILLQGAGEQYF. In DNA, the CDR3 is TGTGCCAGTAGTATTCTGCTACAGGGGGCTGGGGAGCAGTACTTC.

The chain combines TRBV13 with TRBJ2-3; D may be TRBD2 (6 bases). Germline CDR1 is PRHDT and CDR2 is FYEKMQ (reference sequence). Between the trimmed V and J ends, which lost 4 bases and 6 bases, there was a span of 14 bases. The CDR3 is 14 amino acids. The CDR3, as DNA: TGTGCCAGCAGCTCCCAGCGGAGGGGCGATACGCAGTATTTT. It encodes CASSSQRRGDTQYF.

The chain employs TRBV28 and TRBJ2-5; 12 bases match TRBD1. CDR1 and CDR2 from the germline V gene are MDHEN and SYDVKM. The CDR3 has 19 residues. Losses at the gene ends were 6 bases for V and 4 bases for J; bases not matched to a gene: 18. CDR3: CASSPARDRGRRKPETQYF. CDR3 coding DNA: TGTGCCAGCAGCCCAGCCCGGGACAGGGGGCGCCGAAAGCCAGAGACCCAGTACTTC. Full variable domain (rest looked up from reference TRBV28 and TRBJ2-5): DVKVTQSSRYLVKRTGEKVFLECVQDMDHENMFWYRQDPGLGLRLIYFSYDVKMKEKGDIPEGYSVSREKKERFSLILESASTNQTSMYLCASSPARDRGRRKPETQYFGPGTRLLVL.

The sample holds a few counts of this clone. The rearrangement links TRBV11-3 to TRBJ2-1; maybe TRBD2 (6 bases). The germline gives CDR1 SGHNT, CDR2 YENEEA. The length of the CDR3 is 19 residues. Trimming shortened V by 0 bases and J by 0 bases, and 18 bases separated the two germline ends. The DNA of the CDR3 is TGTGCCAGCAGCTTAGATCGGTGGGGGGTGGCCCCCTCCTACAATGAGCAGTTCTTC. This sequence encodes CASSLDRWGVAPSYNEQFF.

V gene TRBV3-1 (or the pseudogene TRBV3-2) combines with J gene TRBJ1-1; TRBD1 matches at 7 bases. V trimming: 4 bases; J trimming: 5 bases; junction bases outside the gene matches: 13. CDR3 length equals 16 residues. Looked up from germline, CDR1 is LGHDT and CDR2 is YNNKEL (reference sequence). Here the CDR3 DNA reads TGTGCCAGCAGCCTGGCCCCCCGCCCAGGGGGGACTGAAGCTTTCTTT. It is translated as CASSLAPRPGGTEAFF.

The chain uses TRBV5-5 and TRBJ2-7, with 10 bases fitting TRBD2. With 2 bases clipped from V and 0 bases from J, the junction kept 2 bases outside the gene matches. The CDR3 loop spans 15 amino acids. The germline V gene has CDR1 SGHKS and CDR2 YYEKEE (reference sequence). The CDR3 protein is CASSLTSGVSYEQYF. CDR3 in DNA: TGTGCCAGCAGCTTAACTAGCGGGGTCTCCTACGAGCAGTACTTC.

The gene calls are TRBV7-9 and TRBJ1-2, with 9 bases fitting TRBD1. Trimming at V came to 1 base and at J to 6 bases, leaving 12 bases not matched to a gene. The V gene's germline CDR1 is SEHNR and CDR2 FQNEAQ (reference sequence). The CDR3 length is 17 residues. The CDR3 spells CASSLERWDREWNGYTF. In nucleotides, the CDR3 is TGTGCCAGCAGCTTAGAGAGGTGGGACAGGGAATGGAATGGCTACACCTTC.

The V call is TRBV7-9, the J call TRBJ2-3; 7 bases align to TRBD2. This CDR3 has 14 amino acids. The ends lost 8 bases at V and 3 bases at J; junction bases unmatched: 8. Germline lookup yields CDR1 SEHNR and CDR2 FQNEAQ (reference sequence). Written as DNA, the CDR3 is TGTGCCAGCGTTTCCTCGGGAGGAACAGATACGCAGTATTTT. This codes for CASVSSGGTDTQYF.

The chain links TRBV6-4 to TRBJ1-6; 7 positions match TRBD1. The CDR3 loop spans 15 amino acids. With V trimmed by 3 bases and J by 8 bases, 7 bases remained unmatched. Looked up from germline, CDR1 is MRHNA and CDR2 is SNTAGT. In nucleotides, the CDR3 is TGTGCCAGCAGTGAAAACTACAGGGGCGATTCACCCCTCCACTTT. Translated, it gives CASSENYRGDSPLHF.

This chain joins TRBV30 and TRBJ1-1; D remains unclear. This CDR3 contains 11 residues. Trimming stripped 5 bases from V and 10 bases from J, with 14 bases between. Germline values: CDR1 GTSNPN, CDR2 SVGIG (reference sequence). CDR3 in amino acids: CAWGYLVGAFF. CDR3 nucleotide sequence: TGTGCCTGGGGCTACCTTGTTGGAGCTTTCTTT.

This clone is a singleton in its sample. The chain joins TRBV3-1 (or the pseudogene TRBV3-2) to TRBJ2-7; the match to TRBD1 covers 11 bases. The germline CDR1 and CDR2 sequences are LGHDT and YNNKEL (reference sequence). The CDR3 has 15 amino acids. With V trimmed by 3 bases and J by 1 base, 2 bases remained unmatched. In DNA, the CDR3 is TGTGCCAGCAGCCACCGGGACAGGGGGTCCTACGAGCAGTACTTC. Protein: CASSHRDRGSYEQYF.

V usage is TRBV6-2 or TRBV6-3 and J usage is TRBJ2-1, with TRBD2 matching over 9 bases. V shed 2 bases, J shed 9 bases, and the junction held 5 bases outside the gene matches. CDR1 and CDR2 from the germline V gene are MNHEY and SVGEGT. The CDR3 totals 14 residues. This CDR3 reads CASSYRASGIEQFF. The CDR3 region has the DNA TGTGCCAGCAGTTACAGGGCTAGCGGGATTGAGCAGTTCTTC.